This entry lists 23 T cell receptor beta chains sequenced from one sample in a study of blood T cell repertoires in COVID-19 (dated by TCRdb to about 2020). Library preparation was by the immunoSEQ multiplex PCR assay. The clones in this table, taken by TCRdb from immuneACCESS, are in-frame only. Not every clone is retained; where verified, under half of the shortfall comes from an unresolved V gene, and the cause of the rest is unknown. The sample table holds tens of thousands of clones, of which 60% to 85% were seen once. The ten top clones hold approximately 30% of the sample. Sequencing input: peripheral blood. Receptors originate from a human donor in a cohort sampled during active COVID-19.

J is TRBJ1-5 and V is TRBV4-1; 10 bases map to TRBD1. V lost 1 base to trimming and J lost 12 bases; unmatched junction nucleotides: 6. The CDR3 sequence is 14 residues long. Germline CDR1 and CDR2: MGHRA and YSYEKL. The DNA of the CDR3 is TGCGCCAGCAGCCAAGGCCGGACAGGGGGAGGCCAGCATTTT. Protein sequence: CASSQGRTGGGQHF.

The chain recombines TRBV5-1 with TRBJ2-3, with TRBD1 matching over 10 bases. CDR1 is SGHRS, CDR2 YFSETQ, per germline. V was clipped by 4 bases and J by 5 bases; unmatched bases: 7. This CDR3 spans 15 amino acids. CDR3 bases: TGCGCCAGCAGCCAAGGGACAGGGGCGATAGATACGCAGTATTTT. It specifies CASSQGTGAIDTQYF.

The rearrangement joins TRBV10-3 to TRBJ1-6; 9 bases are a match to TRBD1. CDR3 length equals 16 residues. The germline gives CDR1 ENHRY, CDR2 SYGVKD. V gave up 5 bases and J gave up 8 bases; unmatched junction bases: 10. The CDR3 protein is CAISKLGQGMDSPLHF. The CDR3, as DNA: TGTGCCATCAGTAAGTTAGGACAGGGGATGGATTCACCCCTCCACTTT.

The CDR3 sequence is CASKAVRGGSNEKLFF. CDR3 bases: TGTGCCAGCAAGGCGGTGCGGGGGGGATCTAATGAAAAACTGTTTTTT. The gene calls are TRBV2 and TRBJ1-4; weak D call: TRBD1 (5 bases). In germline, CDR1 is SNHLY, CDR2 FYNNEI. The CDR3 consists of 16 residues. The germline V and J ends were trimmed by 7 bases and 3 bases, with 18 bases remaining between them.

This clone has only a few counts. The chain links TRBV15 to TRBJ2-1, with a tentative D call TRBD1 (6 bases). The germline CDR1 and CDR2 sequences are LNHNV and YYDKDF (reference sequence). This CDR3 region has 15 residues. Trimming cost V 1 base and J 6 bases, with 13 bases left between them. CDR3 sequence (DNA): TGTGCCACCAGCAGAGGAGGGACATCTTCCAATGAGCAGTTCTTC. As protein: CATSRGGTSSNEQFF.

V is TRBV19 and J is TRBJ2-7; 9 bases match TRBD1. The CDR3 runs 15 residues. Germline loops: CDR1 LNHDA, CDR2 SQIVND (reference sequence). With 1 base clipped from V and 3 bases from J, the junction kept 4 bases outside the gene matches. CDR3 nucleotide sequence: TGTGCCAGTAGTATAGGAGGGACAGGGAGCTACGAGCAGTACTTC. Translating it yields CASSIGGTGSYEQYF.

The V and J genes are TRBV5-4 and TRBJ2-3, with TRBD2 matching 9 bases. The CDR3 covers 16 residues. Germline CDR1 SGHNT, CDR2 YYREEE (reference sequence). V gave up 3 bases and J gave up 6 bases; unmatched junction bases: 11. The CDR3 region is CASSSRGGGHRDTQYF. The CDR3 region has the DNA TGTGCCAGCAGCTCCCGCGGGGGGGGGCATCGGGATACGCAGTATTTT. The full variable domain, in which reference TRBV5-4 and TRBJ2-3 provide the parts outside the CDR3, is ETGVTQSPTHLIKTRGQQVTLRCSSQSGHNTVSWYQQALGQGPQFIFQYYREEENGRGNFPPRFSGLQFPNYSSELNVNALELDDSALYLCASSSRGGGHRDTQYFGPGTRLTVL.

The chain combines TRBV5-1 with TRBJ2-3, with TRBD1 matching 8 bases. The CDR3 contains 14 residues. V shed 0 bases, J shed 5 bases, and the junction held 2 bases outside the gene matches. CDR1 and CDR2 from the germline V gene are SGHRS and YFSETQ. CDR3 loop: CASSLVGQGDTQYF. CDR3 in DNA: TGCGCCAGCAGCTTGGTAGGACAGGGAGATACGCAGTATTTT.

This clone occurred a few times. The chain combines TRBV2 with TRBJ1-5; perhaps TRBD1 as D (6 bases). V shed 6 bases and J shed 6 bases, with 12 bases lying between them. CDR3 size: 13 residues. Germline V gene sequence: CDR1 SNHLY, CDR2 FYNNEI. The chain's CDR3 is CASRGLDSQPQHF. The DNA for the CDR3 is TGTGCCAGCAGGGGGTTGGACAGTCAGCCCCAGCATTTT.

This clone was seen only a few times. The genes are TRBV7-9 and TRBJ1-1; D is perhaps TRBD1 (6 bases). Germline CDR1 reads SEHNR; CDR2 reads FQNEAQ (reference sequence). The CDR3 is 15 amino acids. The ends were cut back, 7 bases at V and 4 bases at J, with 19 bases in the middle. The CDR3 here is CASILGGGLVTEAFF. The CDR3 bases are TGTGCCAGCATACTCGGGGGGGGCCTGGTCACTGAAGCTTTCTTT.

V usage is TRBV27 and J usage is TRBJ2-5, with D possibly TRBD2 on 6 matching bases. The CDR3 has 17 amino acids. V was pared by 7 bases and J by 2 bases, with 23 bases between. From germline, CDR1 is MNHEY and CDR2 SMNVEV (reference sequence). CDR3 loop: CASILNPQRVGQETQYF. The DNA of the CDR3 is TGTGCCAGCATTCTAAACCCCCAGCGGGTAGGACAAGAGACCCAGTACTTC.

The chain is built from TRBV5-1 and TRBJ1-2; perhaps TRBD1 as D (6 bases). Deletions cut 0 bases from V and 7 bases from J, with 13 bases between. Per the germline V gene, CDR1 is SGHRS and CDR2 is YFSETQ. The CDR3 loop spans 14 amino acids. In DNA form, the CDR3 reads TGCGCCAGCAGCTTGGCAGGGGTTTTGCGTGGCTACACCTTC. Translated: CASSLAGVLRGYTF.

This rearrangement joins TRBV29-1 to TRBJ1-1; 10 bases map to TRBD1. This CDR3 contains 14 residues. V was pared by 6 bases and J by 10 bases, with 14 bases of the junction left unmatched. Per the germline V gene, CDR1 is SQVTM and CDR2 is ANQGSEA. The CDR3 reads CSVVAGTGAGRAFF. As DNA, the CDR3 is TGCAGCGTAGTGGCCGGGACAGGGGCCGGTCGAGCTTTCTTT.

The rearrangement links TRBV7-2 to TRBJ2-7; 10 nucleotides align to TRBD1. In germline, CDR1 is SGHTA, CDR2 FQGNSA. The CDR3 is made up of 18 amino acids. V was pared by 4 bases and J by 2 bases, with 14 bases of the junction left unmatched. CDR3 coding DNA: TGTGCCAGCAGCTCTCACGGGTCTTCCGGGACAGGGGCCTACGAGCAGTACTTC. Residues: CASSSHGSSGTGAYEQYF.

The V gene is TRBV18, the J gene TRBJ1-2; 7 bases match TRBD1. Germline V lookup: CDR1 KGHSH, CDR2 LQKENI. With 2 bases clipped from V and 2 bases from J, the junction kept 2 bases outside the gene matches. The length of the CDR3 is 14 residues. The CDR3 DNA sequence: TGTGCCAGCTCACCATCACAGGGGAACTATGGCTACACCTTC. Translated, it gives CASSPSQGNYGYTF.

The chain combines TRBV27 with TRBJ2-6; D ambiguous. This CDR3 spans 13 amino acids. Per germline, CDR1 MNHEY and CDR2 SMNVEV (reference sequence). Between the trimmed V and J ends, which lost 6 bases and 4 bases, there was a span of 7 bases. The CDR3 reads CASSPPGANVLTF. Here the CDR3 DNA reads TGTGCCAGCAGCCCCCCGGGGGCCAACGTCCTGACTTTC.

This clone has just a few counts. CDR3 residues: CATRNRYYEQYF. The CDR3 DNA is TGTGCCACCCGCAACCGGTACTACGAGCAGTACTTC. This chain uses TRBV27 with TRBJ2-7; no definite D call. Trimming removed 10 bases from V and 3 bases from J, with 13 bases in between. Germline CDR1 is MNHEY and CDR2 is SMNVEV (reference sequence). The CDR3 extends over 12 amino acids.

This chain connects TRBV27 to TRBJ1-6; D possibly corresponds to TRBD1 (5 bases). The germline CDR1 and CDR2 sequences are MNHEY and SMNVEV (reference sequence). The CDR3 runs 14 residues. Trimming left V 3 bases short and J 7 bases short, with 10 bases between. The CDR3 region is CASSLGRINSPLHF. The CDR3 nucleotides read TGTGCCAGCAGTTTGGGGCGGATAAATTCACCCCTCCACTTT.

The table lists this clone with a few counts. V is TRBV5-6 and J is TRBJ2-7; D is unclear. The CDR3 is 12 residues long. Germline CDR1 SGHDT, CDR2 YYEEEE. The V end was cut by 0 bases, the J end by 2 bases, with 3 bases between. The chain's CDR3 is CASSLAAYEQYF. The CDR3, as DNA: TGTGCCAGCAGCTTGGCAGCCTACGAGCAGTACTTC.

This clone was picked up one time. Here the CDR3 reads CAISARGGFNEKLFF. CDR3 sequence (DNA): TGTGCCATCAGTGCCCGGGGGGGCTTCAATGAAAAACTGTTTTTT. V and J are TRBV10-3 and TRBJ1-4; D might be TRBD1 (6 bases). The CDR3 runs 15 residues. Germline CDR1 and CDR2: ENHRY and SYGVKD. V lost 4 bases, J lost 5 bases, and 14 bases lay in between.

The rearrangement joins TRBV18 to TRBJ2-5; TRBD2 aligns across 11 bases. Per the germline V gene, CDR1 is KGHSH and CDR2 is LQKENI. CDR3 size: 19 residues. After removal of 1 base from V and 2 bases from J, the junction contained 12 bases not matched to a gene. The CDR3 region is CASSPQRILAGASQETQYF. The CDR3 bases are TGTGCCAGCTCACCACAACGGATACTAGCGGGAGCGTCACAAGAGACCCAGTACTTC.

The CDR3 protein is CASSKPGENTEAFF. CDR3 DNA sequence: TGTGCCAGCAGCAAACCGGGGGAGAACACTGAAGCTTTCTTT. The V gene is TRBV21-1, the J gene TRBJ1-1. TRBV21-1 is marked as a pseudogene. The CDR3 loop spans 14 amino acids.

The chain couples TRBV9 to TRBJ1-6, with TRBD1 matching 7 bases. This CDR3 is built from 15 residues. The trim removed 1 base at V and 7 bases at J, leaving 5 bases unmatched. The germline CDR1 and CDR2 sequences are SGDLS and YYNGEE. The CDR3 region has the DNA TGTGCCAGCAGCGTAACAGAGACAGGGAATTCACCCCTCCACTTT. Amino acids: CASSVTETGNSPLHF.